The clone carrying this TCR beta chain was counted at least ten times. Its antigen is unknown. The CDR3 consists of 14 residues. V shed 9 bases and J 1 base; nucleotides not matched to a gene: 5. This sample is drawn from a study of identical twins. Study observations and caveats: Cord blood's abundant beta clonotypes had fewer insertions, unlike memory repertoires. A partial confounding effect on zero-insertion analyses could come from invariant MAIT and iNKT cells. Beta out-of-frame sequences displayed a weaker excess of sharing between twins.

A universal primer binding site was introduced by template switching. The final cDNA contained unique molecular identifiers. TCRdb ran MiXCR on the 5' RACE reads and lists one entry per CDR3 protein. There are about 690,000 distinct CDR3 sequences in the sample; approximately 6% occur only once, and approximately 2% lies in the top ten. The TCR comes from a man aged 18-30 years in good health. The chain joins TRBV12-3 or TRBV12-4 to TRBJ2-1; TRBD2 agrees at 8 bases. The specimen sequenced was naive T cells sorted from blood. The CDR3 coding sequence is TGTGCCAGTATCGGGGGGGGTTCCTACAATGAGCAGTTCTTC. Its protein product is CASIGGGSYNEQFF.